One sample yielded the 2 T cell receptor beta chains listed below, sequenced in a study of cytomegalovirus exposure and HLA in healthy donors. PCR used 60 Vbeta primers and 13 Jbeta primers. Method: immunoSEQ multiplex PCR; TCRdb's copy keeps in-frame clones and lacks some. The table records about 120,000 clones, 60% to 85% of them present only once. Specimen: PBMCs. These receptors originate from a female donor in good health and CMV-seronegative.

The chain joins TRBV5-4 to TRBJ2-2, with 8 bases fitting TRBD2. The V gene's germline CDR1 is SGHNT and CDR2 YYREEE (reference sequence). V shed 4 bases and J 7 bases; nucleotides not matched to a gene: 24. The CDR3 sequence is 20 residues long. The CDR3 protein is CASSPPGLVGTTGRGGELFF. The CDR3 region has the DNA TGTGCCAGCAGCCCACCGGGACTAGTCGGAACCACCGGCCGGGGCGGGGAGCTGTTTTTT.

V is TRBV15 and J is TRBJ1-2; D is possibly TRBD1 (6 bases). Trimming stripped 9 bases from V and 7 bases from J, with 15 bases between. The CDR3 sequence is 12 residues long. The germline V gene encodes CDR1 LNHNV and CDR2 YYDKDF (reference sequence). CDR3 nucleotides: TGTGCCACAAATAGGGACAATGGTGGCTACACCTTC. This translates into CATNRDNGGYTF.